These T cell receptor beta chains were read from a single sample in a study of CD8 T cells in Susac syndrome. A single record per CDR3 protein comes from TCRdb applying MiXCR to the immunoSEQ multiplex PCR reads. The profile shows approximately 74,000 distinct CDR3 sequences, 94% of them singletons. Sequencing used CD8+ T cells from PBMCs. These receptors all come from a human donor with Susac syndrome. Both conserved end residues are part of each CDR3. A D gene is named only where the DNA matches it firmly. A row's size may be missing; if present it is once, few, many or a size class.

CDR3: CASSLALTDTQYF
DNA: TGTGCCAGCAGCTTAGCCCTGACAGATACGCAGTATTTT
size: once
J: TRBJ2-3
D: .
V: TRBV7-9

CDR3: CASSQEYNQETQYF
DNA: TGTGCCAGCAGCCAAGAGTACAACCAAGAGACCCAGTACTTC
size: once
J: TRBJ2-5
D: .
V: TRBV3-1

CDR3: CASSLAGRGADEQYF
DNA: TGTGCCAGCAGTTTGGCGGGCAGGGGGGCAGACGAGCAGTACTTC
size: once
J: TRBJ2-7
D: .
V: TRBV27

CDR3: CASSQGRLGTGELFF
DNA: TGCGCCAGCAGCCAGGGGAGACTAGGGACCGGGGAGCTGTTTTTT
size: .
J: TRBJ2-2
D: .
V: TRBV4-3

CDR3: CSARQREINYGYTF
DNA: TGCAGTGCTAGACAGAGGGAGATTAACTATGGCTACACCTTC
size: .
J: TRBJ1-2
D: .
V: TRBV20-1

CDR3: CASSPTGVLYTGELFF
DNA: TGTGCCAGCAGTCCCACAGGGGTCTTATACACCGGGGAGCTGTTTTTT
size: .
J: TRBJ2-2
D: TRBD1
V: TRBV27

CDR3: CASQGTSGSDEQYF
DNA: TGTGCCAGCCAGGGGACTAGCGGGAGTGACGAGCAGTACTTC
size: .
J: TRBJ2-7
D: TRBD2
V: TRBV12-3/TRBV12-4

CDR3: CSVKTDRDSYNEQFF
DNA: TGCAGCGTTAAAACTGACAGGGATTCCTACAATGAGCAGTTCTTC
size: .
J: TRBJ2-1
D: TRBD1
V: TRBV29-1

CDR3: CASSFGAAGEQETQYF
DNA: TGTGCCAGCAGTTTTGGGGCAGCAGGGGAACAAGAGACCCAGTACTTC
size: .
J: TRBJ2-5
D: .
V: TRBV12-3/TRBV12-4

CDR3: CASSSGTSGDTQYF
DNA: TGTGCCAGCAGTTCCGGGACAAGCGGAGATACGCAGTATTTT
size: .
J: TRBJ2-3
D: .
V: TRBV27

CDR3: CASSSSGTGDEQYF
DNA: TGTGCCAGCAGTTCTTCCGGGACAGGGGACGAGCAGTACTTC
size: .
J: TRBJ2-7
D: TRBD1
V: TRBV6-5

CDR3: CASSVWHYQETQYF
DNA: TGTGCCAGCAGCGTATGGCATTATCAAGAGACCCAGTACTTC
size: .
J: TRBJ2-5
D: .
V: TRBV9

CDR3: CASNPTAPNQPQHF
DNA: TGTGCCAGCAACCCGACCGCGCCAAATCAGCCCCAGCATTTT
size: .
J: TRBJ1-5
D: .
V: TRBV6-6

CDR3: CASSQEGSPGIEQFF
DNA: TGCGCCAGCAGCCAAGAAGGTAGTCCCGGTATTGAGCAGTTCTTC
size: .
J: TRBJ2-1
D: .
V: TRBV4-3

CDR3: CASQRGGLAGNTIYF
DNA: TGTGCCAGCCAACGGGGGGGTCTAGCTGGAAACACCATATATTTT
size: .
J: TRBJ1-3
D: .
V: TRBV7-9

CDR3: CATSETRQGAAFF
DNA: TGTGCCACCAGCGAAACCCGACAGGGGGCTGCTTTCTTT
size: .
J: TRBJ1-1
D: TRBD1
V: TRBV15

CDR3: CASSSRLAAQETQYF
DNA: TGTGCCAGTAGTTCGAGACTAGCCGCCCAAGAGACCCAGTACTTC
size: .
J: TRBJ2-5
D: TRBD2
V: TRBV19

CDR3: CASSVSGANYGYTF
DNA: TGTGCCAGTAGTGTTTCTGGAGCTAACTATGGCTACACCTTC
size: .
J: TRBJ1-2
D: .
V: TRBV19

CDR3: CASSFSGYEQFF
DNA: TGTGCCAGCAGCTTCAGCGGTTATGAGCAGTTCTTC
size: .
J: TRBJ2-1
D: .
V: TRBV3-1

CDR3: CASSPLEGMNTEAFF
DNA: TGTGCCAGCAGTCCGTTGGAGGGAATGAACACTGAAGCTTTCTTT
size: .
J: TRBJ1-1
D: .
V: TRBV6-2/TRBV6-3

CDR3: CASSTAGTGINEQFF
DNA: TGTGCCAGCAGCACCGCCGGGACAGGGATCAATGAGCAGTTCTTC
size: .
J: TRBJ2-1
D: TRBD1
V: TRBV7-9

CDR3: CASSPIPGLLQALNTEAFF
DNA: TGTGCCAGCAGTCCGATTCCGGGACTCTTACAGGCGTTAAACACTGAAGCTTTCTTT
size: .
J: TRBJ1-1
D: .
V: TRBV27

CDR3: CASSLQGHGVYEQYF
DNA: TGTGCCAGCAGCTTGCAGGGACACGGAGTCTACGAGCAGTACTTC
size: .
J: TRBJ2-7
D: .
V: TRBV13

CDR3: CATGDGDTQYF
DNA: TGTGCCACCGGAGATGGCGATACGCAGTATTTT
size: once
J: TRBJ2-3
D: .
V: TRBV24-1

CDR3: CSARDWANQETQYF
DNA: TGCAGTGCTAGAGACTGGGCCAACCAAGAGACCCAGTACTTC
size: .
J: TRBJ2-5
D: .
V: TRBV20-1

CDR3: CASSERGVELTEAFF
DNA: TGTGCCAGCAGTGAAAGGGGGGTAGAGCTCACTGAAGCTTTCTTT
size: .
J: TRBJ1-1
D: .
V: TRBV2

CDR3: CSVMGTGDVSYEQYF
DNA: TGCAGCGTGATGGGGACAGGGGACGTATCCTACGAGCAGTACTTC
size: .
J: TRBJ2-7
D: TRBD1
V: TRBV29-1

CDR3: CASSLGLGRDYEQYF
DNA: TGTGCCAGCAGCTTAGGCCTCGGTAGGGACTACGAGCAGTACTTC
size: .
J: TRBJ2-7
D: .
V: TRBV13

CDR3: CASSLSLEETQYF
DNA: TGTGCCAGCAGTTTAAGTCTGGAAGAGACCCAGTACTTC
size: few
J: TRBJ2-5
D: .
V: TRBV12-3/TRBV12-4

CDR3: CSVEPGLAGNTDTQYF
DNA: TGCAGCGTTGAACCCGGACTAGCGGGAAACACAGATACGCAGTATTTT
size: .
J: TRBJ2-3
D: TRBD2
V: TRBV29-1

CDR3: CASSLGVNSPLHF
DNA: TGTGCCAGCAGTTTGGGTGTGAATTCACCCCTCCACTTT
size: .
J: TRBJ1-6
D: .
V: TRBV27

CDR3: CASSSTSPVSGYTF
DNA: TGTGCCAGCAGTTCTACTAGTCCCGTGTCAGGCTACACCTTC
size: .
J: TRBJ1-2
D: .
V: TRBV12-3/TRBV12-4

CDR3: CASSSGTGVNIQYF
DNA: TGTGCCAGCAGCTCAGGGACAGGGGTGAACATTCAGTACTTC
size: .
J: TRBJ2-4
D: TRBD1
V: TRBV5-6

CDR3: CSVTPRERYWAQYF
DNA: TGCAGCGTTACACCTAGGGAGAGGTATTGGGCGCAGTACTTC
size: .
J: TRBJ2-7
D: .
V: TRBV29-1

CDR3: CASSSSASYEQYF
DNA: TGTGCCAGCAGTTCTAGCGCATCCTACGAGCAGTACTTC
size: .
J: TRBJ2-7
D: .
V: TRBV27

CDR3: CASSERNTEAFF
DNA: TGTGCCAGCAGCGAGCGGAACACTGAAGCTTTCTTT
size: .
J: TRBJ1-1
D: .
V: TRBV13